In its sample, the clone carrying this T cell receptor (beta chain) was seen many times. After removal of 2 bases from V and 8 bases from J, the junction contained 7 bases not matched to a gene. Germline assignment: CDR1 SGHKS and CDR2 YYEKEE (reference sequence). This CDR3 comprises 14 residues. This sample stems from a study of T cells in Graves' hyperthyroidism and ophthalmopathy. From RNA transcripts, TCR beta CDR3 regions were amplified. HTBI primers were used for first-round RT-PCR of the TCR CDR3. One entry per CDR3 protein results from TCRdb running MiXCR on the multiplex PCR reads. The sample yields some 300,000 distinct CDR3 sequences, about 14% seen once. The sample of blood was obtained at first hyperthyroidism diagnosis (before any ophthalmopathy symptoms).

V is TRBV5-5 and J is TRBJ2-1; 7 bases are a match to TRBD1. The sequenced sample was blood. The receptor was derived from a woman in her 30s with Graves' hyperthyroidism that later progressed to Graves' ophthalmopathy. CDR3 in amino acids: CASSFGTEVDEQFF. As DNA, the CDR3 is TGTGCCAGCAGCTTCGGGACAGAAGTAGATGAGCAGTTCTTC.